The entry below gives a single TCR beta chain sequence along with its context. Its target is unknown. TCRdb processed the 5' RACE reads anew with MiXCR; each CDR3 protein has one entry. The sample lists approximately 440,000 distinct CDR3 sequences; 15% to 20% were seen once. The sample is drawn from a study of T-cell memory formation after mild COVID-19. Trimming removed 4 bases from V and 8 bases from J, with 12 bases in between. The CDR3 contains 13 residues. Germline loops: CDR1 SGDLS, CDR2 YYNGEE. Whole-study findings and limits: A second wave expanding day 15 to 37 was CD4+-biased; contracting clones were balanced. Memory from before infection featured some responding clones, which suggests cross-reactive memory joined. Clones which contracted sat mainly in CM and EM if CD4+, and in EMRA if CD8+.

This sequence originates from an adult woman who had mild COVID-19 (a few samples of this study predate the infection). Cell type and time point are not known. Sequencing was carried out using PBMCs or a T cell subset sorted from them (not recorded which). The V gene is TRBV9, the J gene TRBJ1-4; D not resolved. CDR3 region: CASSRDAPEKLFF. CDR3 nucleotide sequence: TGTGCCAGCAGCCGAGATGCGCCCGAAAAACTGTTTTTT.